Listed here is a single T cell receptor (beta chain). This sample was taken from a study of T-cell reconstitution after alpha-beta-depleted transplantation in children. Unique molecular identifiers featured in how the TCRbeta library was prepared. TCRdb independently ran MiXCR on the PCR reads; one entry per CDR3 protein. The data hold a few hundred thousand distinct CDR3 sequences, with about a sixth observed a single time. Germline CDR1 reads SQVTM; CDR2 reads ANQGSEA. V lost 7 bases to trimming and J lost 4 bases; unmatched junction nucleotides: 8. There are 14 residues in the CDR3. This material consisted of PBMCs from the stem cell graft donor, taken from the stem cell graft. V and J are TRBV29-1 and TRBJ2-2; 8 bases align to TRBD2. The TCR comes from a human donor who donated a stem cell graft to a child with acute lymphoblastic leukemia. CDR3 sequence reads: CSGRAGAGTGELFF. CDR3 DNA sequence: TGCAGCGGCCGAGCGGGAGCGGGCACCGGGGAGCTGTTTTTT.